This entry lists 23 T cell receptor beta chains sequenced from one sample in a study of cytomegalovirus exposure and HLA in healthy donors. PCR employed 60 Vbeta and 13 Jbeta primers. Method: immunoSEQ multiplex PCR; TCRdb's copy keeps in-frame clones and lacks some. Among about 96,000 clones listed, around 79% were seen once. Sequenced sample: PBMCs. All receptors come from a woman in her 70s in good health and CMV-seropositive.

The V and J genes are TRBV5-4 and TRBJ2-1; 8 bases line up with TRBD2. The V gene end was trimmed by 3 bases and the J gene end by 4 bases; junction bases not matched to a gene: 6. Germline CDR1 and CDR2: SGHNT and YYREEE (reference sequence). This CDR3 contains 15 residues. The CDR3 spells CASSYGTSGYNEQFF. DNA of the CDR3: TGTGCCAGCAGCTACGGGACTAGTGGGTACAATGAGCAGTTCTTC.

The rearrangement uses TRBV30 and TRBJ2-5; possibly TRBD1 for D (5 bases). Per germline, CDR1 GTSNPN and CDR2 SVGIG (reference sequence). The V end was cut by 5 bases, the J end by 6 bases, with 13 bases between. CDR3 length equals 12 residues. Here the CDR3 reads CAWDRGAKTQYF. CDR3 nucleotides: TGTGCCTGGGACAGAGGTGCGAAGACCCAGTACTTC.

J is TRBJ2-7 and V is TRBV27; tentative D call: TRBD1 (6 bases). There are 16 residues in the CDR3. With 5 bases removed from V and 4 bases from J, the gap between germline ends came to 21 bases. Germline V gives CDR1 MNHEY, CDR2 SMNVEV (reference sequence). As DNA, the CDR3 is TGTGCCAGCAGTGAACCCGGGATCCCAAGGGGGTACGAGCAGTACTTC. This gives the protein CASSEPGIPRGYEQYF.

This clone was observed a handful of times. The J gene is TRBJ2-4, the V gene TRBV5-5; 9 bases match TRBD1. Germline values: CDR1 SGHKS, CDR2 YYEKEE (reference sequence). The CDR3 has 18 amino acids. V was clipped by 3 bases and J by 3 bases; unmatched bases: 13. The CDR3, as DNA: TGTGCCAGCAGCTCTCTCCTCCGGGACAGGGTCATCAAAAACATTCAGTACTTC. It codes for CASSSLLRDRVIKNIQYF.

The genes are TRBV18 and TRBJ2-7; D is undetermined. The CDR3 consists of 16 residues. The V gene lost 0 bases and the J gene lost 0 bases, with 12 bases spanning the gap. In germline, CDR1 is KGHSH, CDR2 LQKENI. CDR3 sequence (DNA): TGTGCCAGCTCACCACCAGGCGGCAGAAGCTCCTACGAGCAGTACTTC. Amino acid sequence: CASSPPGGRSSYEQYF.

The chain has TRBV7-9 and TRBJ1-2; no clear D. V was cut by 5 bases and J by 4 bases, with 11 bases left in between. CDR1 and CDR2 from the germline V gene are SEHNR and FQNEAQ (reference sequence). The CDR3 is made up of 13 amino acids. CDR3 in DNA: TGTGCCAGCAGCACGCGGGAGGGCTATGGCTACACCTTC. This encodes CASSTREGYGYTF.

This chain connects TRBV7-9 to TRBJ2-4; perhaps TRBD2 as D (8 bases). Trimming left V 4 bases short and J 3 bases short, with 16 bases between. CDR3 length: 16 residues. Per the germline V gene, CDR1 is SEHNR and CDR2 is FQNEAQ (reference sequence). The CDR3 region is CASSSSGGGHKNIQYF. CDR3 in DNA: TGTGCCAGCAGCTCCTCGGGAGGGGGCCACAAAAACATTCAGTACTTC.

Only a few counts were recorded for this clone. The chain combines TRBV10-3 with TRBJ2-1; D gene ambiguous. Deletions cut 4 bases from V and 7 bases from J, with 8 bases between. The CDR3 has 12 residues. The germline V gene has CDR1 ENHRY and CDR2 SYGVKD. The DNA for the CDR3 is TGTGCCATCAGTGCGACTGAGAATGAGCAGTTCTTC. This encodes CAISATENEQFF.

CDR3 amino acids: CAISEDTLGEKLFF. CDR3 sequence (DNA): TGTGCCATCAGTGAGGACACCCTTGGGGAAAAACTGTTTTTT. This chain links TRBV10-3 with TRBJ1-4; D unclear. The V gene lost 2 bases and the J gene lost 8 bases, with 12 bases spanning the gap. Germline loops: CDR1 ENHRY, CDR2 SYGVKD. CDR3 length: 14 amino acids.

In its sample, this clone was seen a few times. The gene calls are TRBV19 and TRBJ1-3; no clear D. CDR3 size: 15 residues. V was clipped by 6 bases and J by 7 bases, with 19 bases between them. Germline lookup yields CDR1 LNHDA and CDR2 SQIVND (reference sequence). The CDR3 bases are TGTGCCAGTAGCGCTTCGACCCTCTTGAGGAACACCATATATTTT. The encoded protein is CASSASTLLRNTIYF.

The V and J genes are TRBV28 and TRBJ2-1, with 12 positions matching TRBD2. The V gene end was trimmed by 4 bases and the J gene end by 10 bases; junction bases not matched to a gene: 8. The CDR3 runs 15 residues. Germline lookup yields CDR1 MDHEN and CDR2 SYDVKM. The CDR3 region has the DNA TGTGCCAGCAGTTCCCCTAGCGGGGGGGCCTGGGAGCAGTTCTTC. This encodes CASSSPSGGAWEQFF.

The chain has TRBV7-9 and TRBJ1-5; 10 bases fit TRBD1. With V trimmed by 6 bases and J by 0 bases, 8 bases remained unmatched. The length of the CDR3 is 17 residues. Germline values: CDR1 SEHNR, CDR2 FQNEAQ (reference sequence). CDR3 sequence reads: CASSLTGGTYSNQPQHF. CDR3 sequence (DNA): TGTGCCAGCAGTTTGACAGGGGGCACGTATAGCAATCAGCCCCAGCATTTT. The full variable domain, completed using reference TRBV7-9 and TRBJ1-5, is DTGVSQNPRHKITKRGQNVTFRCDPISEHNRLYWYRQTLGQGPEFLTYFQNEAQLEKSRLLSDRFSAERPKGSFSTLEIQRTEQGDSAMYLCASSLTGGTYSNQPQHFGDGTRLSIL.

The V call is TRBV5-1, the J call TRBJ2-3; D gene uncertain. CDR1 is SGHRS and CDR2 is YFSETQ in the germline V gene. CDR3 length: 14 amino acids. V lost 7 bases and J lost 0, with 12 bases in between. CDR3 residues: CASRALSSTDTQYF. The CDR3 nucleotides read TGCGCCAGCCGAGCCCTATCTAGCACAGATACGCAGTATTTT.

This rearrangement joins TRBV19 to TRBJ2-7; 12 nucleotides match TRBD2. There are 16 residues in the CDR3. Looked up from germline, CDR1 is LNHDA and CDR2 is SQIVND (reference sequence). The J segment lost 3 bases and the V segment lost 1 base, leaving 4 bases of the junction unmatched. DNA for the CDR3: TGTGCCAGTAGTATAGCCGGGACTAGCGGGTTCTACGAGCAGTACTTC. Protein: CASSIAGTSGFYEQYF.

This clone occurred a few times. The rearrangement links TRBV7-2 to TRBJ2-5, with D perhaps TRBD1 (5 bases). V was cut by 4 bases and J by 0 bases, with 9 bases left in between. CDR3 length: 14 residues. Germline-derived CDR1 and CDR2 are SGHTA and FQGNSA. The CDR3 coding sequence is TGTGCCAGCAGCTGGGGCATCCACCAAGAGACCCAGTACTTC. Translated: CASSWGIHQETQYF. The full variable domain, its missing parts supplied by reference TRBV7-2 and TRBJ2-5, is GAGVSQSPSNKVTEKGKDVELRCDPISGHTALYWYRQSLGQGLEFLIYFQGNSAPDKSGLPSDRFSAERTGGSVSTLTIQRTQQEDSAVYLCASSWGIHQETQYFGPGTRLLVL.

This sequence joins TRBV10-1 and TRBJ2-7, with D possibly being TRBD2 (6 bases). The CDR3 loop spans 13 amino acids. Germline V gene sequence: CDR1 WNHNN, CDR2 SYGVQD (reference sequence). Trimming pared 6 bases from V and 6 bases from J, leaving 15 bases between. CDR3 bases: TGCGCCAGCAGCCGGGATTTGGGACTCGAGCAGTACTTC. It encodes CASSRDLGLEQYF.

A single count supports this clone. The chain joins TRBV19 to TRBJ1-5; D might be TRBD1 (5 bases). There are 15 residues in the CDR3. Between the trimmed V and J ends, which lost 5 bases and 3 bases, there was a span of 14 bases. CDR1 LNHDA and CDR2 SQIVND come from the germline V gene (reference sequence). Here the CDR3 reads CASSVDIRSNQPQHF. CDR3 bases: TGTGCCAGTAGTGTGGACATCCGCTCCAATCAGCCCCAGCATTTT.

The genes are TRBV19 and TRBJ1-1; 9 bases fit TRBD1. The CDR3 contains 14 residues. Trimming took 6 bases from V and 3 from J; bases not matched to a gene: 5. The germline CDR1 and CDR2 sequences are LNHDA and SQIVND (reference sequence). Here the CDR3 DNA reads TGTGCCAGTAGCACGGACAGGGGAGACACTGAAGCTTTCTTT. It codes for CASSTDRGDTEAFF.

The CDR3 DNA sequence: TGCGCCAGCAGCCAATACCGCGGGGGAAGGGAGACCCAGTACTTC. This gives the protein CASSQYRGGRETQYF. This sequence joins TRBV4-3 and TRBJ2-5; TRBD2 matches at 7 bases. The CDR3 sequence is 15 residues long. Germline trimming cut 2 bases from V and 5 bases from J; bases unmatched to any gene: 8. In germline, CDR1 is LGHNA, CDR2 YSLEER.

The CDR3 sequence is CASSPQWTSGGQETQYF. The DNA of the CDR3 is TGTGCCAGCTCACCACAGTGGACTAGCGGGGGTCAAGAGACCCAGTACTTC. The rearrangement uses TRBV18 and TRBJ2-5; 13 nucleotides line up with TRBD2. Germline loops: CDR1 KGHSH, CDR2 LQKENI. V dropped 1 base and J dropped 2; count of bases not matched to a gene: 4. The CDR3 consists of 17 residues.

This sequence joins TRBV6-1 and TRBJ2-7; 9 positions match TRBD1. The CDR3 is 13 amino acids. The germline CDR1 and CDR2 sequences are MNHNS and SASEGT. V trimming: 5 bases; J trimming: 4 bases; junction bases outside the gene matches: 3. The DNA for the CDR3 is TGTGCCAGCAGTCGCGGACAGGGGTACGAGCAGTACTTC. Translating it yields CASSRGQGYEQYF.

The V gene is TRBV5-1, the J gene TRBJ2-7; D not certain. CDR3 length: 15 residues. V shed 0 bases and J shed 2 bases, with 12 bases lying between them. CDR1 and CDR2 (germline): SGHRS, YFSETQ. The CDR3: CASSLVFTTTYEQYF. The DNA for the CDR3 is TGCGCCAGCAGCTTGGTTTTCACTACCACCTACGAGCAGTACTTC.

In this sample, this clone turned up a few times. The gene calls are TRBV29-1 and TRBJ2-5, with 10 bases matching TRBD1. The V segment lost 5 bases and the J segment 3 bases; nucleotides outside the gene matches: 12. Germline CDR1 and CDR2: SQVTM and ANQGSEA. The length of the CDR3 is 16 residues. CDR3 residues: CSVWSGGGQGKETQYF. The CDR3 DNA is TGCAGCGTTTGGTCGGGTGGGGGACAGGGGAAAGAGACCCAGTACTTC.